This T cell receptor (beta chain) comes out of a study of blood T cells in healthy people across ages. This clonotype has only a few counts. What it recognizes is unknown. CDR1 SGHRS and CDR2 YFSETQ come from the germline V gene. This CDR3 has 18 residues. V gave up 9 bases and J gave up 3 bases; unmatched junction bases: 22. Study observations and caveats: Estimates drawn from one million T cells were deemed to understate diversity.

With a J-beta primer mix and a sample-barcoded 5' primer, a second PCR ran 7 to 11 cycles. MiXCR, run by TCRdb on the 5' RACE reads, gives a single entry per CDR3 protein. The sample lists around 1.7 million distinct CDR3 sequences; roughly 27% were seen once. Sequenced input: blood. This receptor was obtained from a young woman in good health. The rearrangement joins TRBV5-1 to TRBJ2-5; the match to TRBD2 covers 8 bases. For the CDR3, the DNA is TGCGCCATCACCACAACCCGAACGGGGGGGCTAAAGGAAGAGACCCAGTACTTC. Its translation is CAITTTRTGGLKEETQYF.